This is a list of T cell receptor beta chains from one sample in a study of Tregs in tolerant kidney transplant recipients. Data came from immunoSEQ multiplex PCR; TCRdb stores just in-frame clones and leaves some out. The table records about 110,000 clones, around 91% of them present only once. Sequences were derived from CD4+ T cells from blood, sampled before the transplant. These receptors were taken from a human donor who received a combined kidney and bone marrow transplant. The CDR3 runs from the conserved cysteine through the conserved F or W. D genes are given only for firm matches. Expanded clones are given a class, and other clones once, few, many or no size at all.

TRBJ1-2,TRBV4-1,TRBD1,once,CASSQPGTGKLGGYTF,TGCGCCAGCAGCCAACCCGGGACAGGGAAATTGGGCGGCTACACCTTC
TRBJ2-7,TRBV12-5,TRBD1,NA,CASGLAGQGAKEQYF,TGTGCTAGTGGTTTGGCAGGACAGGGGGCGAAGGAGCAGTACTTC
TRBJ1-4,TRBV5-4,NA,NA,CASSLGQSLNEKLFF,TGTGCCAGCAGCTTAGGACAGTCCCTTAATGAAAAACTGTTTTTT
TRBJ2-5,TRBV7-2,NA,once,CASSLASRETQYF,TGTGCCAGCAGCCTAGCGAGCCGAGAGACCCAGTACTTC
TRBJ1-3,TRBV11-3,NA,NA,CASSLVGHHSGNTIYF,TGTGCCAGCAGCTTAGTGGGCCATCACTCTGGAAACACCATATATTTT
TRBJ2-1,TRBV7-6,NA,NA,CASSLSDNNEQFF,TGTGCCAGCAGCTTATCCGACAACAATGAGCAGTTCTTC
TRBJ2-7,TRBV7-2,TRBD2,NA,CASSLAAGSRLAYEQYF,TGTGCCAGCAGCTTAGCGGCAGGTTCAAGACTAGCGTACGAGCAGTACTTC
TRBJ2-2,TRBV6-6,TRBD1,NA,CASSRDRGGTGELFF,TGTGCCAGCAGCCGAGACAGGGGGGGCACCGGGGAGCTGTTTTTT
TRBJ2-2,TRBV18,TRBD2,NA,CASSPSGSKNGELFF,TGTGCCAGCTCACCCAGCGGGAGTAAAAACGGGGAGCTGTTTTTT
TRBJ1-5,TRBV27,NA,NA,CASSVLQGGQPQHF,TGTGCCAGCAGTGTCCTACAGGGAGGGCAGCCCCAGCATTTT
TRBJ2-3,TRBV7-2,NA,few,CASSPDYTDTQYF,TGTGCCAGCAGCCCGGACTACACAGATACGCAGTATTTT
TRBJ2-1,TRBV4-3,TRBD2,NA,CASSRGAGTRFSEQFF,TGCGCCAGCAGCCGAGGGGCCGGGACTAGGTTCAGTGAGCAGTTCTTC
TRBJ2-2,TRBV4-3,TRBD2,NA,CASSQMAGGRETGELFF,TGCGCCAGCAGCCAAATGGCGGGAGGCAGGGAAACCGGGGAGCTGTTTTTT
TRBJ2-7,TRBV27,NA,NA,CASSLGPVMSSYEQYF,TGTGCCAGCAGTTTAGGGCCGGTAATGTCGTCCTACGAGCAGTACTTC
TRBJ2-1,TRBV11-3,TRBD2,NA,CASSPRLAGGPYEQFF,TGTGCCAGCAGCCCCCGACTAGCGGGAGGGCCGTATGAGCAGTTCTTC
TRBJ2-3,TRBV2,NA,NA,CASSSSLSTDTQYF,TGTGCCAGCAGTAGTAGCCTTAGCACAGATACGCAGTATTTT
TRBJ1-5,TRBV7-8,TRBD1,NA,CASSPDRGGQPQHF,TGTGCCAGCAGCCCGGACAGGGGAGGGCAGCCCCAGCATTTT
TRBJ2-3,TRBV5-1,TRBD2,NA,CASSLPSGAFTDTQYF,TGCGCCAGCAGCTTGCCTAGCGGGGCGTTCACAGATACGCAGTATTTT
TRBJ1-1,TRBV5-1,NA,NA,CASSLRTVTSNTEAFF,TGCGCCAGCAGCCTCAGGACAGTCACTTCGAACACTGAAGCTTTCTTT
TRBJ2-3,TRBV6-5,TRBD2,NA,CASSYTSGGTDTQYF,TGTGCCAGCAGTTACACTAGCGGGGGCACAGATACGCAGTATTTT
TRBJ1-4,TRBV7-6,TRBD1,NA,CASSLGQGAGNEKLFF,TGTGCCAGCAGCTTAGGGCAGGGGGCGGGCAATGAAAAACTGTTTTTT
TRBJ1-2,TRBV5-6,TRBD1,NA,CASSLSPGQVYGYTF,TGTGCCAGCAGCTTATCACCGGGACAGGTCTATGGCTACACCTTC
TRBJ1-2,TRBV10-2,NA,NA,CASSQGSTNYGYTF,TGCGCCAGCAGCCAGGGTTCGACTAACTATGGCTACACCTTC
TRBJ1-1,TRBV5-1,NA,NA,CASSLQTGNTEAFF,TGCGCCAGCAGCTTACAAACAGGGAACACTGAAGCTTTCTTT
TRBJ1-5,TRBV6-5,NA,few,CASKVAGVNQPQHF,TGTGCCAGCAAGGTGGCAGGGGTCAATCAGCCCCAGCATTTT